This T cell receptor beta chain emerged from a study of cytomegalovirus exposure and HLA in healthy donors. Study context: Out of 398 genotyped donors, around 80% belonged to the Caucasian-associated ancestry cluster. Whole-study results and caveats: Cytomegalovirus status was reportedly diagnosed by the classifier with high specificity and sensitivity. Information on immune exposure was restricted to one variable (CMV serostatus).

A note on this clone: The target antigen is unknown.

Both 60 Vbeta primers and 13 Jbeta primers went into the PCR. Libraries were prepared by immunoSEQ multiplex PCR; TCRdb keeps only in-frame clonotypes and omits some of them. In the table there are 150,000 or so clones, roughly 86% of which are singletons. At sampling all donors were nominally healthy, likely with unrecorded immune exposures. The TCR sequence derives from a young man in good health and CMV-seropositive. Sequencing was done on a sample of PBMCs.

For the CDR3, the DNA is TGCAGTGCTCCGGACAGCTATGGCTACACCTTC. Its protein product is CSAPDSYGYTF. The chain couples TRBV20-1 to TRBJ1-2; possible D gene TRBD1, 6 bases. Looked up from germline, CDR1 is DFQATT and CDR2 is SNEGSKA (reference sequence). With 5 bases removed from V and 4 bases from J, the gap between germline ends came to 8 bases. This CDR3 is built from 11 residues.